This T cell receptor (beta chain) derives from a study of T cell clonotyping in hematopoietic cell transplantation (dated by TCRdb to about 2021). As for the study more broadly: A total of 130 to 150 blood samples were gathered in the study from roughly 40 consecutive transplant recipients along with their related donors. Recruitment of patients ran from late 2015 to January 2017, and follow-up continued until late 2020 or until death.

Reading from cysteine to phenylalanine, the CDR3 counts 12 amino acids. Only CDR3 DNA remains: 36 bases, in frame from the first base. V was cut back by 0 bases and J by 9 bases, leaving a gap of 7 bases between them. Looking up the germline V gene yields CDR1 SGDLS and CDR2 YYNGEE. Paper-wide results and their limitations: The sample size was limited, and because cells were not sorted, the contributions of CD4 and CD8 repertoires could not be separated. Broader TCR repertoire diversity after transplant was predicted by Inverse Simpson Index values from donors and from recipients before transplant. After transplant, TCR diversity in recipients dropped, and pathologically expanded clonotypes increased progressively from day 30 to day 180. Only a small fraction of recipient repertoires overlapped donor repertoires, with over 95% appearing de novo at the given depth.

In the case of this clone: The antigen it binds to is not known. No per-base quality is available; no much larger clone lies one base away.

Related transplant donors provided blood samples for TCR beta sequencing. Nuclei Lysis Solution was used to extract genomic DNA from fresh or cryopreserved unfractionated peripheral blood mononuclear cells. The immunoSEQ assay, a bias-controlled multiplex PCR with V- and J-specific primers, was used to amplify TCR beta CDR3 regions from genomic DNA. In a second PCR step, a proprietary barcode and Illumina adapter sequences were attached to the CDR3 amplicons. CDR3 libraries were sequenced on an Illumina MiSeq instrument. On the study's bioinformatics: Export and quality control were done with immunoSEQ Analyzer 3.0, while downstream analyses used R Bioconductor and Immunarch. Only productive rearrangements in the normalized downsampled data set were used to calculate repertoire metrics. Pathologically expanded clonotypes were defined as those larger than 5 templates in the normalized cohort. Repertoire diversity was measured with the Inverse Simpson Index. To capture all clonotypes, CMV-specificity analyses were performed on the non-normalized data set. TCRdb re-hosts the immuneACCESS table, in-frame sequences only. Its copies lack some clones; in the studies checked, an unresolved V gene accounts for under half of them, and the cause for the rest is not known. V and J calls and clone size are copied from that table; D and trimming were computed from the DNA. Recorded for this sample are roughly 37,000 clones; 88% of them occurred a single time. The top ten constitute under 2% of the sample.

Sequenced material: peripheral blood mononuclear cells. This TCR came from a woman between 40 and 55 years old in good health. Some clones in this sample may be carry-over from other donors' samples. The V gene is TRBV9 and the J gene is TRBJ1-3; too little of a D gene remains to name it. The bases read TGTGCCAGCAGCGTAGCAGTCGGCACCATATATTTT. This translates into CASSVAVGTIYF. Extended through the reference TRBV9 and TRBJ1-3 proteins, this CDR3 yields the full variable domain: DSGVTQTPKHLITATGQRVTLRCSPRSGDLSVYWYQQSLDQGLQFLIQYYNGEERAKGNILERFSAQQFPDLHSELNLSSLELGDSALYFCASSVAVGTIYFGEGSWLTVV.